The next 6 T cell receptor beta chains were all read from a single sample in a study of cytomegalovirus exposure and HLA in healthy donors. Researchers ran the PCR with 60 Vbeta and 13 Jbeta primers. The method was immunoSEQ multiplex PCR; TCRdb's version includes in-frame clones alone and lacks a portion of them. The sample records some 98,000 clones, approximately 76% being singletons. The sequenced sample was PBMCs. These receptors were taken from a middle-aged man in good health and CMV-seronegative.

The V and J genes are TRBV15 and TRBJ2-5; perhaps TRBD2 as D (5 bases). V lost 0 bases, J lost 5 bases, and 19 bases lay in between. CDR3 length equals 17 residues. Per germline, CDR1 LNHNV and CDR2 YYDKDF (reference sequence). The CDR3 spells CATSRDPVGSGLETQYF. CDR3 in DNA: TGTGCCACCAGCAGAGACCCCGTTGGGAGTGGGCTGGAGACCCAGTACTTC.

Only a few counts were recorded for this clone. The gene calls are TRBV2 and TRBJ2-2; D is perhaps TRBD1 (5 bases). V gave up 1 base and J gave up 6 bases, with 15 bases separating them. The CDR3 contains 16 residues. Germline loops: CDR1 SNHLY, CDR2 FYNNEI. Here the CDR3 reads CASSEERGFVAGELFF. The CDR3 DNA sequence: TGTGCCAGCAGTGAAGAAAGGGGTTTTGTGGCCGGGGAGCTGTTTTTT.

This clone was counted once. The J gene is TRBJ2-1, the V gene TRBV7-9; TRBD2 matches at 7 bases. The CDR3 is 13 residues long. Trimming removed 8 bases from V and 0 bases from J; junction bases left unmatched: 1. Germline V gene lookup returns CDR1 SEHNR and CDR2 FQNEAQ (reference sequence). This CDR3 reads CASGGSSYNEQFF. CDR3 coding DNA: TGTGCCAGCGGCGGGAGCTCCTACAATGAGCAGTTCTTC.

This clone was found a few times. The CDR3 here is CASSVGIETEAFF. CDR3 in DNA: TGTGCCAGCAGCGTAGGAATTGAGACTGAAGCTTTCTTT. The rearrangement uses TRBV9 and TRBJ1-1; D not certain. V was shortened by 0 bases and J by 5 bases, with 8 bases between the two germline ends. This CDR3 region has 13 residues. Germline-derived CDR1 and CDR2 are SGDLS and YYNGEE.

This clone was counted between two and nine times. The V call is TRBV11-2, the J call TRBJ2-3; D possibly corresponds to TRBD2 (5 bases). V was pared by 4 bases and J by 2 bases, with 16 bases between. Germline values: CDR1 SGHAT, CDR2 FQNNGV. This CDR3 has 16 residues. In DNA, the CDR3 is TGTGCCAGCAGCTCGACCCCGAGGGCCTCCACAGATACGCAGTATTTT. It codes for CASSSTPRASTDTQYF.

This clone was found once. The chain is built from TRBV4-3 and TRBJ1-2; D unclear. Trimming took off 1 base at V and 7 bases at J, with 7 bases between the two ends. This CDR3 contains 12 residues. Per germline, CDR1 LGHNA and CDR2 YSLEER. The CDR3 DNA is TGCGCCAGCAGCCAAGGGAGGGTTGGCTACACCTTC. This codes for CASSQGRVGYTF.